This entry lists 2 T cell receptor beta chains sequenced from one sample in a study of technical replicates of blood from several donors. Produced via immunoSEQ multiplex PCR; TCRdb's table is partial and in-frame only. The sample gives 55,000 to 65,000 clones, 80% to 90% of which show up once; about 5% is in the top ten. The sequencing input was PBMCs. The receptors come from a human donor in good health. Some clones in this sample may be carry-over from other donors' samples.

V and J are TRBV4-3 and TRBJ1-4; D gene uncertain. Trimming took off 0 bases at V and 6 bases at J, with 17 bases between the two ends. The CDR3 consists of 17 residues. From germline, CDR1 is LGHNA and CDR2 YSLEER. In DNA, the CDR3 is TGCGCCAGCAGCCAAGAGAGGGCAGCCTTGGGATATGAAAAACTGTTTTTT. Encoded protein: CASSQERAALGYEKLFF.

This chain uses TRBV18 with TRBJ1-3; possibly TRBD1 for D (5 bases). The germline CDR1 and CDR2 sequences are KGHSH and LQKENI. V was pared by 0 bases and J by 4 bases, with 16 bases between. The CDR3 runs to 17 residues. In nucleotides, the CDR3 is TGTGCCAGCTCACCACCCGGGACGGTGGAGGGCGGAAACACCATATATTTT. This codes for CASSPPGTVEGGNTIYF.